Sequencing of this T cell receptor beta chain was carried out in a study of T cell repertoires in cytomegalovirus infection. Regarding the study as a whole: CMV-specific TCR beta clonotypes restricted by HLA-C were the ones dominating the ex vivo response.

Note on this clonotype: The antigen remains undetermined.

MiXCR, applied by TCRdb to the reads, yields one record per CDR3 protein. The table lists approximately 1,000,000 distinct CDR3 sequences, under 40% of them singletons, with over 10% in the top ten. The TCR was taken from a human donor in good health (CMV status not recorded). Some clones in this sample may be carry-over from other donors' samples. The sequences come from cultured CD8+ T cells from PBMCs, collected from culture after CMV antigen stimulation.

CDR3 nucleotides: TGTGCCAGCACCTACCTAGGCGGCACAGATACGCAGTATTTT. Translated: CASTYLGGTDTQYF. This chain joins TRBV6-2 or TRBV6-3 and TRBJ2-3; unclear D gene. Per the germline V gene, CDR1 is MNHEY and CDR2 is SVGEGT. The V end lost 7 bases, the J end lost 1 base, and 12 bases lay between the germline ends. This CDR3 contains 14 residues.